These 8 T cell receptor beta chains came from one sample sequenced in a study of cytomegalovirus exposure and HLA in healthy donors. The PCR used 60 Vbeta and 13 Jbeta primers. The assay was immunoSEQ multiplex PCR, and TCRdb's table has in-frame clones only and misses some. The sample shows about 180,000 clones, around 80% of them seen only once. Input material: PBMCs. Receptor source: a man aged 35-49 years in good health and CMV-seronegative.

The V gene is TRBV2, the J gene TRBJ2-7, with TRBD1 as a possible D gene (5 bases). This CDR3 has 15 amino acids. Trimming stripped 1 base from V and 2 bases from J, with 12 bases between. CDR1 and CDR2 (germline): SNHLY, FYNNEI. CDR3 protein: CASSEGSGLTYEQYF. The CDR3 bases are TGTGCCAGCAGTGAAGGATCAGGGTTGACCTACGAGCAGTACTTC.

The chain joins TRBV19 to TRBJ2-5; 10 bases map to TRBD2. TRBJ2-7 explains the end of the DNA better; the J call may be wrong. CDR3 size: 21 residues. Germline V gene data show CDR1 as LNHDA and CDR2 as SQIVND (reference sequence). CDR3 sequence (DNA): TGTGCCAGTAGTTCAGGGCGGGGGGTTCGCTCTGGACTAGCGGTATCCTACGAGCAGTACTTC. Translated, it gives CASSSGRGVRSGLAVSYEQYF.

V and J are TRBV4-1 and TRBJ2-1, with TRBD2 matching 12 bases. The V and J ends lost 0 bases and 4 bases, in that order; junction bases with no gene match: 4. Germline V gives CDR1 MGHRA, CDR2 YSYEKL. This CDR3 is 17 amino acids long. CDR3 sequence (DNA): TGCGCCAGCAGCCAAGACTCCGGACTAGCGGGGTACAATGAGCAGTTCTTC. Translation gives CASSQDSGLAGYNEQFF.

In its sample, this clone was seen a few times. The chain links TRBV11-2 to TRBJ2-7; D may be TRBD2 (6 bases). Germline CDR1 is SGHAT and CDR2 is FQNNGV. This CDR3 has 14 residues. The ends were cut back, 0 bases at V and 7 bases at J, with 13 bases in the middle. As DNA, the CDR3 is TGTGCCAGCAGCTTAGATTGGCAGGCGGGGGAGCAGTACTTC. This codes for CASSLDWQAGEQYF.

The chain has TRBV6-5 and TRBJ2-7; D unresolved. Trimming removed 4 bases from V and 6 bases from J, with 16 bases in between. CDR3 size: 14 residues. CDR1 is MNHEY and CDR2 is SVGAGI in the germline V gene. CDR3 protein: CASSSSPPRAEQYF. In DNA, the CDR3 is TGTGCCAGCAGTTCTAGTCCTCCCCGAGCCGAGCAGTACTTC.

The chain employs TRBV5-4 and TRBJ1-6, with TRBD1 matching over 8 bases. This CDR3 has 15 residues. The V gene end was trimmed by 4 bases and the J gene end by 13 bases; junction bases not matched to a gene: 13. CDR1 is SGHNT and CDR2 is YYREEE in the germline V gene (reference sequence). CDR3 coding DNA: TGTGCCAGCAGCGGGTGGACAGGGTCGGTGTCTCCCCTCCACTTT. This encodes CASSGWTGSVSPLHF.

The chain employs TRBV5-1 and TRBJ1-6; no clear D gene. The V and J ends lost 0 bases and 10 bases respectively, with 14 bases between them. This CDR3 is built from 15 residues. CDR1 and CDR2 from the germline V gene are SGHRS and YFSETQ. The CDR3 reads CASSLEGGPSSPLHF. The CDR3 coding sequence is TGCGCCAGCAGCTTGGAGGGAGGGCCGTCCTCACCCCTCCACTTT.

The V gene is TRBV9, the J gene TRBJ2-5; D is perhaps TRBD2 (5 bases). The CDR3 length is 14 residues. Germline CDR1 SGDLS, CDR2 YYNGEE. V lost 3 bases to trimming and J lost 5 bases, with 14 bases between them. CDR3 amino acids: CASSARRGLETQYF. CDR3 nucleotide sequence: TGTGCCAGCAGCGCCCGCCGGGGTTTGGAGACCCAGTACTTC.